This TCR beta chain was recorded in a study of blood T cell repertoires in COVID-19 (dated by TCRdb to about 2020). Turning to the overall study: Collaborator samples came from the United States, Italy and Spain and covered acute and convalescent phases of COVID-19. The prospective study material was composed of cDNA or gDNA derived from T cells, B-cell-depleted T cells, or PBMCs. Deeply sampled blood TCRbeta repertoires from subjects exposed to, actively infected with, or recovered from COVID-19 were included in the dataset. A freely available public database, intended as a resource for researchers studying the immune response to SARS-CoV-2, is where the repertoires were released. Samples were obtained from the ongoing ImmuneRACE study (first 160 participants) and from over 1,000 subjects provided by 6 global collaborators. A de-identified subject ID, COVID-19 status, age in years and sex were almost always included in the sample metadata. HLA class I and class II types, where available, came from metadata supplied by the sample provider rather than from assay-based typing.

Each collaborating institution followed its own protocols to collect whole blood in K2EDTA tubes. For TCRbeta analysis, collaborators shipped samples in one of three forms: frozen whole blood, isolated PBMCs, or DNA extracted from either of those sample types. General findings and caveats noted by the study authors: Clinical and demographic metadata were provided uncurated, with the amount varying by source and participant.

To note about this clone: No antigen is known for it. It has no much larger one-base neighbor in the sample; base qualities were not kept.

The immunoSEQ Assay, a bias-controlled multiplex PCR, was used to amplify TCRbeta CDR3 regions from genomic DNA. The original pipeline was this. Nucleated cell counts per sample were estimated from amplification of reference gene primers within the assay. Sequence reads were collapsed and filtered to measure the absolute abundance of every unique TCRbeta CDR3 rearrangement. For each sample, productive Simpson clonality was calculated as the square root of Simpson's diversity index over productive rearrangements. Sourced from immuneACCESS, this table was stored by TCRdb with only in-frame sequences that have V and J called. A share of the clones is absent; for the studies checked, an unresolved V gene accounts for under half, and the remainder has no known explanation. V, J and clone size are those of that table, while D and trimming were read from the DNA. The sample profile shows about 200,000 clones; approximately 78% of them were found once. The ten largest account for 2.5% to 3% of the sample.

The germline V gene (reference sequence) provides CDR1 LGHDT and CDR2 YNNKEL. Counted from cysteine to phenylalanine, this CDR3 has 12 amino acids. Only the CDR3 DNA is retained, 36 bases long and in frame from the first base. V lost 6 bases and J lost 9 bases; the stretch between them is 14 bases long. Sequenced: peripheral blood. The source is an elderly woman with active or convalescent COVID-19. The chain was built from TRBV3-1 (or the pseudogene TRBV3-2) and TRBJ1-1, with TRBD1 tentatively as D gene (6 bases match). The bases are TGTGCCAGCAGTCAAATTACAGGGCAAGCTTTCTTT. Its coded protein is CASSQITGQAFF.